One TCR beta chain is described in this entry. The protocol was immunoSEQ multiplex PCR, while the TCRdb copy is restricted to in-frame clones and leaves out a portion. The table has approximately 480,000 clones, around 85% seen once. This record belongs to a study of Ad26.COV2.S vaccination and SARS-CoV-2 variants. About the study: Ad26.COV2.S arm of COV1001 included the donor. Intramuscular Ad26.COV2.S doses were given once or twice, 56 days apart.

Germline values: CDR1 MNHEY, CDR2 SVGAGI. The CDR3 totals 15 residues. The V gene end was trimmed by 7 bases and the J gene end by 2 bases; junction bases not matched to a gene: 5. Treatment of the sample: 15 to 20 received Ad26.COV2.S at low or high dose, single or two shots; about five received placebo; per-sample allocation not given. The samples were gathered on day 63 after the first injection of vaccine or placebo. Whoever gave the sample was an adult aged 18-55 years in Boston. Wuhan-strain spike was delivered by a replication-incompetent Ad26 vector. The origin of this receptor is a person aged 18-65 years who received the Ad26.COV2.S COVID-19 vaccine or a placebo. Sample: peripheral blood, taken in a trial of Ad26.COV2.S vaccine versus placebo. The V call is TRBV6-5, the J call TRBJ2-6; TRBD1 aligns across 7 bases. The CDR3 spells CASTRQGPGANVLTF. CDR3 coding DNA: TGTGCCAGCACCCGACAGGGCCCTGGGGCCAACGTCCTGACTTTC.